What follows are 28 T cell receptor beta chains derived from one specimen sequenced in a study of blood T cell repertoires in COVID-19. Data came from immunoSEQ multiplex PCR; TCRdb stores just in-frame clones and leaves some out. The sample consists of 150,000 to 200,000 clones, around 90% of them appearing once. The sequencing sample was made of peripheral blood. These receptors originate from a man in his fifties or sixties with active or convalescent COVID-19.

The chain is built from TRBV2 and TRBJ1-3; D not certain. This CDR3 spans 12 amino acids. Germline V CDR1 and CDR2: SNHLY, FYNNEI. The V gene lost 6 bases and the J gene lost 2 bases, with 5 bases spanning the gap. The CDR3 is CASRTTGNTIYF. The DNA for the CDR3 is TGTGCCAGCAGGACAACTGGAAACACCATATATTTT.

V and J are TRBV27 and TRBJ2-1, with 9 positions matching TRBD1. CDR3 length: 15 residues. The trim removed 6 bases at V and 6 bases at J, leaving 9 bases unmatched. Germline lookup yields CDR1 MNHEY and CDR2 SMNVEV (reference sequence). CDR3 amino acids: CASSPQGAFGNEQFF. In nucleotides, the CDR3 is TGTGCCAGCAGCCCACAGGGGGCGTTTGGCAATGAGCAGTTCTTC.

This clone was seen a handful of times. V is TRBV5-1 and J is TRBJ1-2, with D unresolved. The V gene lost 1 base and the J gene lost 5 bases, with 12 bases spanning the gap. CDR1 and CDR2 (germline): SGHRS, YFSETQ. The CDR3 totals 14 residues. In DNA, the CDR3 is TGCGCCAGCAGCTTGACCCCCGAGTCTTATGGCTACACCTTC. It yields the protein CASSLTPESYGYTF.

The chain combines TRBV11-2 with TRBJ1-3; the match to TRBD1 covers 8 bases. This CDR3 is built from 15 residues. In germline, CDR1 is SGHAT, CDR2 FQNNGV. Unmatched junction bases numbered 4, after V lost 5 bases and J lost 1 base. The CDR3 DNA reads as TGTGCCAGCAGCCAGGACAGGGTATCTGGAAACACCATATATTTT. This sequence encodes CASSQDRVSGNTIYF.

This chain connects TRBV7-3 to TRBJ2-1; 10 bases fit TRBD2. V was clipped by 1 base and J by 7 bases; unmatched bases: 4. CDR3 length: 15 amino acids. Germline V gene data show CDR1 as SGHTA and CDR2 as FQGTGA. The chain's CDR3 is CASSLRLAGANEQFF. The CDR3 DNA sequence: TGTGCCAGCAGCTTAAGGCTAGCGGGGGCTAATGAGCAGTTCTTC.

This clone came up many times. The chain couples TRBV14 to TRBJ2-7, with D possibly being TRBD1 (6 bases). This CDR3 is built from 15 residues. CDR1 is SGHDN, CDR2 FVKESK, per germline. Trimming cost V 5 bases and J 3 bases, with 17 bases left between them. The CDR3 nucleotides are TGTGCCAGCAGCGAAGGACAGACAACCTACTACGAGCAGTACTTC. Translation: CASSEGQTTYYEQYF. Full variable domain (rest looked up from reference TRBV14 and TRBJ2-7): EAGVTQFPSHSVIEKGQTVTLRCDPISGHDNLYWYRRVMGKEIKFLLHFVKESKQDESGMPNNRFLAERTGGTYSTLKVQPAELEDSGVYFCASSEGQTTYYEQYFGPGTRLTVT.

The chain is built from TRBV27 and TRBJ1-1; tentative D call: TRBD1 (5 bases). CDR3 length: 13 amino acids. V was trimmed by 0 bases and J by 7 bases, leaving 9 bases between them. Per the germline V gene, CDR1 is MNHEY and CDR2 is SMNVEV (reference sequence). The CDR3 region is CASSLSRQNEAFF. The CDR3 nucleotides read TGTGCCAGCAGTTTATCGAGACAGAATGAAGCTTTCTTT.

The gene calls are TRBV4-2 and TRBJ2-5; tentatively, D is TRBD1 (5 bases). The CDR3 has 15 amino acids. The ends were cut back, 1 base at V and 5 bases at J, with 14 bases in the middle. Germline V gene sequence: CDR1 LGHNA, CDR2 YNFKEQ. Here the CDR3 DNA reads TGTGCCAGCAGCCAAGGCGCGCAGGGTTCTGAGACCCAGTACTTC. Translation gives CASSQGAQGSETQYF.

This clone was picked up one time. One end of the junction varies from germline; a read error may be responsible. The DNA for the CDR3 is TGTGCCAGTAGTATGAGTGCAGGGTACGAACAGTACTTC. The encoded protein is CASSMSAGYEQYF. The rearrangement uses TRBV19 and TRBJ2-7; a possible D gene is TRBD1 (5 bases). Germline loops: CDR1 LNHDA, CDR2 SQIVND (reference sequence). This CDR3 contains 13 residues.

The chain is built from TRBV5-1 and TRBJ2-5; D call uncertain. Trimming pared 4 bases from V and 0 bases from J, leaving 4 bases between. CDR3 length: 12 amino acids. The germline V gene has CDR1 SGHRS and CDR2 YFSETQ. DNA for the CDR3: TGCGCCAGCAGCGCTAACCAAGAGACCCAGTACTTC. This translates into CASSANQETQYF. The complete variable domain, with remaining parts taken from reference TRBV5-1 and TRBJ2-5, reads KAGVTQTPRYLIKTRGQQVTLSCSPISGHRSVSWYQQTPGQGLQFLFEYFSETQRNKGNFPGRFSGRQFSNSRSEMNVSTLELGDSALYLCASSANQETQYFGPGTRLLVL.

The rearrangement uses TRBV6-6 and TRBJ1-6; D possibly corresponds to TRBD1 (5 bases). V dropped 1 base and J dropped 16 bases, with 20 bases sitting between them. CDR1 is MNHNY, CDR2 SVGAGI, per germline (reference sequence). The CDR3 is 15 residues long. The CDR3 nucleotides are TGTGCCAGCAGTTACTATAGGGGTATAGTAGAAAAACTCCACTTT. Protein product: CASSYYRGIVEKLHF.

This clone was detected a few times. The J gene is TRBJ2-7, the V gene TRBV18; perhaps TRBD1 as D (6 bases). The CDR3 loop spans 14 amino acids. The V end lost 3 bases, the J end lost 2 bases, and 11 bases lay between the germline ends. Germline loops: CDR1 KGHSH, CDR2 LQKENI. CDR3 nucleotides: TGTGCCAGCTCACCTACAGGGAAGCCCTACGAGCAGTACTTC. Translation: CASSPTGKPYEQYF.

The V call is TRBV4-1, the J call TRBJ1-2, with D possibly being TRBD1 (6 bases). Germline V CDR1 and CDR2: MGHRA, YSYEKL. The CDR3 is made up of 16 amino acids. Trimming cost V 0 bases and J 0 bases, with 11 bases left between them. The CDR3 region has the DNA TGCGCCAGCAGCCAAGAGGGGGCAGGTGCTAACTATGGCTACACCTTC. It yields the protein CASSQEGAGANYGYTF.

The V and J genes are TRBV20-1 and TRBJ2-5; 11 bases are a match to TRBD2. V lost 3 bases, J lost 11 bases, and 5 bases stayed unmatched. The CDR3 is 12 residues long. Germline values: CDR1 DFQATT, CDR2 SNEGSKA (reference sequence). CDR3 in DNA: TGCAGTGCTAGTCCTAGCGGGGGGTTACAGTACTTC. Protein: CSASPSGGLQYF.

The J gene is TRBJ1-4, the V gene TRBV2, with 8 bases lining up with TRBD1. Trimming at V came to 8 bases and at J to 11 bases, leaving 10 bases not matched to a gene. CDR1 SNHLY and CDR2 FYNNEI come from the germline V gene. This CDR3 has 13 amino acids. Written as DNA, the CDR3 is TGTGCCAGCCGAAGGACAGGGAGGGGGAAACTGTTTTTT. Protein product: CASRRTGRGKLFF.

V is TRBV29-1 and J is TRBJ2-5; D may be TRBD2 (6 bases). The germline V gene encodes CDR1 SQVTM and CDR2 ANQGSEA. The CDR3 sequence is 14 residues long. Trimming shortened V by 2 bases and J by 0 bases, and 10 bases separated the two germline ends. This CDR3 is CSVELLANQETQYF. The DNA for the CDR3 is TGCAGCGTTGAACTGCTAGCGAACCAAGAGACCCAGTACTTC. Based on the CDR3 plus reference TRBV29-1 and TRBJ2-5, the full variable domain is SAVISQKPSRDICQRGTSLTIQCQVDSQVTMMFWYRQQPGQSLTLIATANQGSEATYESGFVIDKFPISRPNLTFSTLTVSNMSPEDSSIYLCSVELLANQETQYFGPGTRLLVL.

This sequence joins TRBV2 and TRBJ2-3; 8 nucleotides line up with TRBD2. The CDR3 length is 15 residues. CDR1 is SNHLY and CDR2 is FYNNEI in the germline V gene. V gave up 0 bases and J gave up 10 bases; unmatched junction bases: 9. CDR3 sequence (DNA): TGTGCCAGCAGTGAAGCTAGCGGGGCGGTGAAGGCGCAGTATTTT. Protein product: CASSEASGAVKAQYF.

The DNA of the CDR3 is TGTGCCTGGAGTACTCGCCTCCTTTCTAACTATGGCTACACCTTC. This gives the protein CAWSTRLLSNYGYTF. The chain combines TRBV30 with TRBJ1-2; D remains ambiguous. Trimming cost V 2 bases and J 0 bases, with 13 bases left between them. The CDR3 has 15 residues. Germline loops: CDR1 GTSNPN, CDR2 SVGIG (reference sequence).

This chain links TRBV4-1 with TRBJ1-1; 9 bases match TRBD1. Germline V gives CDR1 MGHRA, CDR2 YSYEKL. V gave up 2 bases and J gave up 1 base; unmatched junction bases: 11. The CDR3 spans 18 residues. CDR3 amino acids: CASSQPGTGISANTEAFF. For the CDR3, the DNA is TGCGCCAGCAGCCAACCCGGGACAGGGATTTCGGCGAACACTGAAGCTTTCTTT.

The chain links TRBV2 to TRBJ2-7; TRBD2 aligns across 8 bases. Germline-derived CDR1 and CDR2 are SNHLY and FYNNEI. This CDR3 comprises 14 residues. V shed 4 bases and J 4 bases; nucleotides not matched to a gene: 6. CDR3 sequence: CASSGERGSYEQYF. CDR3 DNA sequence: TGTGCCAGCAGTGGTGAGCGGGGGAGTTACGAGCAGTACTTC.

With respect to this clone: Mismatch with germline at one junction end may stem from a read error. The V call is TRBV6-6, the J call TRBJ2-3, with TRBD2 matching 9 bases. Germline V lookup: CDR1 MNHNY, CDR2 SVGAGI (reference sequence). CDR3 length: 15 amino acids. The CDR3 sequence is CASSPLAGVTDTQYF. The CDR3 nucleotides read TGTGCCAGCAGTCCCTTAGCGGGGGTCACAGATACGCAATATTTT.

The chain has TRBV2 and TRBJ2-3, with D tentatively TRBD1 (6 bases). Germline-derived CDR1 and CDR2 are SNHLY and FYNNEI. Trimming removed 4 bases at V and 6 bases at J, with 8 bases between. The CDR3 has 12 amino acids. The CDR3 bases are TGTGCCAGCAGTGGAGACAGGGATACGCAGTATTTT. Translating gives CASSGDRDTQYF.

This chain links TRBV19 with TRBJ1-1; tentatively, D is TRBD1 (5 bases). Germline-derived CDR1 and CDR2 are LNHDA and SQIVND (reference sequence). The CDR3 consists of 14 residues. The V gene lost 3 bases and the J gene lost 7 bases, with 15 bases spanning the gap. The CDR3 region is CASSIPGLASEAFF. CDR3 nucleotide sequence: TGTGCCAGTAGTATCCCAGGGTTGGCGAGTGAAGCTTTCTTT.

This chain joins TRBV5-4 and TRBJ2-7; no firm D call. CDR3 length: 14 amino acids. Trimming left V 0 bases short and J 3 bases short, with 10 bases between. Germline values: CDR1 SGHNT, CDR2 YYREEE (reference sequence). CDR3 residues: CASSLDRLGYEQYF. CDR3 DNA sequence: TGTGCCAGCAGCTTGGACCGACTCGGCTACGAGCAGTACTTC.

This chain connects TRBV11-2 to TRBJ1-2; TRBD1 agrees at 7 bases. Germline values: CDR1 SGHAT, CDR2 FQNNGV. CDR3 length: 12 amino acids. The junction had 1 base not matched to a gene; V was cut back by 3 bases and J by 6 bases. CDR3 in DNA: TGTGCCAGCAGCTTGACAGGGAATGGCTACACCTTC. It codes for CASSLTGNGYTF.

V usage is TRBV3-1 (or the pseudogene TRBV3-2) and J usage is TRBJ1-3; D possibly corresponds to TRBD1 (5 bases). Germline-derived CDR1 and CDR2 are LGHDT and YNNKEL (reference sequence). Trimming pared 4 bases from V and 0 bases from J, leaving 10 bases between. There are 15 residues in the CDR3. The CDR3 here is CASSRVGGSGNTIYF. The CDR3 DNA is TGTGCCAGCAGCCGGGTGGGGGGCTCTGGAAACACCATATATTTT.

V usage is TRBV29-1 and J usage is TRBJ1-1; TRBD1 aligns across 9 bases. V lost 7 bases and J lost 5; bases outside the gene matches: 5. The CDR3 runs 12 residues. Looked up from germline, CDR1 is SQVTM and CDR2 is ANQGSEA. CDR3 sequence (DNA): TGCAGCGGATGGGACAGGGAGACTGAAGCTTTCTTT. It specifies CSGWDRETEAFF.

This clone was counted once. Within the sample, other DNA sequences also encode this same CDR3. The chain recombines TRBV9 with TRBJ1-1; no clear D gene. Germline lookup yields CDR1 SGDLS and CDR2 YYNGEE. Trimming removed 0 bases at V and 1 base at J, with 7 bases between. This CDR3 comprises 14 residues. The CDR3 nucleotides read TGTGCCAGCAGCGTAGGAGAGGCGAACACTGAAGCTTTCTTT. This translates into CASSVGEANTEAFF.